One and the same sample provided the 24 T cell receptor beta chains below, sequenced in a study of response to subunit inactivated influenza vaccine. TCRdb re-derived calls from the RT-PCR reads in MiXCR, one entry per CDR3 protein. Of under 750,000 distinct CDR3 sequences listed, approximately 12% are singletons. Material: PBMCs from blood, obtained on the day of vaccination. The receptors here all came from a man aged 50 or older who received an inactivated influenza vaccine.

The gene calls are TRBV7-9 and TRBJ1-6, with D possibly being TRBD1 (5 bases). Germline values: CDR1 SEHNR, CDR2 FQNEAQ (reference sequence). The CDR3 has 15 amino acids. The germline V and J ends were trimmed by 7 bases and 11 bases, with 21 bases remaining between them. As DNA, the CDR3 is TGTGCCAGCACCTCCCGGGGGGGTAGTAAGACACCCCTCCACTTT. Amino acids: CASTSRGGSKTPLHF.

This clonotype showed up just a few times. CDR3 in amino acids: CSVVDSDTQYF. The CDR3 DNA follows: TGCAGCGTTGTGGACTCCGATACGCAGTATTTT. This sequence joins TRBV29-1 and TRBJ2-3, with TRBD2 as a possible D gene (5 bases). The CDR3 runs to 11 residues. Germline-derived CDR1 and CDR2 are SQVTM and ANQGSEA. V was trimmed by 4 bases and J by 6 bases, leaving 8 bases between them.

This chain joins TRBV6-1 and TRBJ2-2; 12 nucleotides line up with TRBD2. Germline CDR1 MNHNS, CDR2 SASEGT. After removal of 7 bases from V and 7 bases from J, the junction contained 7 bases not matched to a gene. The CDR3 contains 15 residues. CDR3 DNA sequence: TGTGCCAGCAAAGGACTAGCGGGATGGGGCGGGGAGCTGTTTTTT. It translates to CASKGLAGWGGELFF.

This clonotype showed up just a few times. The chain combines TRBV28 with TRBJ1-1; D is uncertain. Germline CDR1 reads MDHEN; CDR2 reads SYDVKM. Trimming cost V 2 bases and J 0 bases, with 16 bases left between them. This CDR3 spans 17 amino acids. CDR3 protein: CASSLRWSLPMNTEAFF. In nucleotides, the CDR3 is TGTGCCAGCAGTTTACGATGGAGCTTACCTATGAACACTGAAGCTTTCTTT.

This clonotype was detected ten times or more. The V and J genes are TRBV10-3 and TRBJ2-1; D is ambiguous. Germline CDR1 is ENHRY and CDR2 is SYGVKD. This CDR3 comprises 14 residues. The V end was cut by 8 bases, the J end by 4 bases, with 15 bases between. The DNA of the CDR3 is TGTGCCATCTCCTTTCGCGGAGAATACAATGAGCAGTTCTTC. Its translation is CAISFRGEYNEQFF.

This clonotype showed up just a few times. The rearrangement uses TRBV12-3 or TRBV12-4 and TRBJ2-5; 9 positions agree with TRBD2. The trim removed 3 bases at V and 1 base at J, leaving 6 bases unmatched. The CDR3 is made up of 16 amino acids. The CDR3 region has the DNA TGTGCCAGCAGTTTTTGGCGGGGGGGGGTCCAAGAGACCCAGTACTTC. Its protein product is CASSFWRGGVQETQYF.

The rearrangement joins TRBV25-1 to TRBJ2-5; perhaps D is TRBD1 or TRBD2 (5 bases each). CDR3 length equals 14 residues. Trimming pared 4 bases from V and 2 bases from J, leaving 11 bases between. Germline CDR1 is MGHDK and CDR2 is SYGVNS. Written as DNA, the CDR3 is TGTGCCAGCAGTGGTGGGACGTTTCAAGAGACCCAGTACTTC. Translating gives CASSGGTFQETQYF.

V usage is TRBV20-1 and J usage is TRBJ2-5; D call uncertain. V was cut by 0 bases and J by 5 bases, with 10 bases left in between. Germline V gene data show CDR1 as DFQATT and CDR2 as SNEGSKA (reference sequence). This CDR3 comprises 13 residues. CDR3 sequence (DNA): TGCAGTGCTAGAGATCCTTTAAGGGAGACCCAGTACTTC. Translating it yields CSARDPLRETQYF.

This clonotype turned up a few times. The rearrangement uses TRBV7-2 and TRBJ2-5; D possibly corresponds to TRBD2 (6 bases). V dropped 6 bases and J dropped 5 bases, with 16 bases sitting between them. This CDR3 spans 14 amino acids. Germline CDR1 is SGHTA and CDR2 is FQGNSA. The CDR3 spells CASSPPAGYETQYF. The CDR3 DNA reads TGTGCCAGCAGTCCGCCAGCGGGTTATGAGACCCAGTACTTC.

This chain joins TRBV18 and TRBJ2-7; a weak D match, TRBD2 (5 bases). This CDR3 is 13 amino acids long. Germline V lookup: CDR1 KGHSH, CDR2 LQKENI. V was pared by 6 bases and J by 2 bases, with 11 bases between. The CDR3: CASSREVTYEQYF. CDR3 sequence (DNA): TGTGCCAGCTCCCGGGAAGTAACCTACGAGCAGTACTTC.

This clonotype was counted only a few times. This chain links TRBV7-2 with TRBJ2-7; D is possibly TRBD1 (6 bases). Trimming pared 3 bases from V and 0 bases from J, leaving 9 bases between. The CDR3 totals 14 residues. Germline CDR1 and CDR2: SGHTA and FQGNSA. DNA of the CDR3: TGTGCCAGCAGCTTTGGGGGACACTCCTACGAGCAGTACTTC. It yields the protein CASSFGGHSYEQYF.

The chain uses TRBV10-3 and TRBJ1-1; TRBD1 agrees at 7 bases. J gave up 4 bases and V 6 bases, and 23 bases lay outside the gene matches. Germline V gives CDR1 ENHRY, CDR2 SYGVKD. This CDR3 contains 19 residues. In nucleotides, the CDR3 is TGTGCCATCAGAGAAAGCATAGTAACAGGGGCAGGTTTCGGCACTGAAGCTTTCTTT. Protein sequence: CAIRESIVTGAGFGTEAFF.

The J gene is TRBJ1-1, the V gene TRBV29-1; D is possibly TRBD1 (5 bases). Between the trimmed V and J ends, which lost 4 bases and 0 bases, there was a span of 12 bases. The CDR3 runs to 14 residues. Germline V gene sequence: CDR1 SQVTM, CDR2 ANQGSEA. The CDR3 nucleotides are TGCAGCGTTGCTTGGAGGGGTATGAACACTGAAGCTTTCTTT. Its translation: CSVAWRGMNTEAFF. Combining the CDR3 with reference TRBV29-1 and TRBJ1-1 gives the whole variable domain SAVISQKPSRDICQRGTSLTIQCQVDSQVTMMFWYRQQPGQSLTLIATANQGSEATYESGFVIDKFPISRPNLTFSTLTVSNMSPEDSSIYLCSVAWRGMNTEAFFGQGTRLTVV.

This clonotype was counted between two and nine times. The chain has TRBV5-1 and TRBJ2-7, with a weak D call TRBD2 (5 bases). Looked up from germline, CDR1 is SGHRS and CDR2 is YFSETQ. V lost 0 bases to trimming and J lost 3 bases, with 10 bases between them. This CDR3 region has 14 residues. The CDR3 spells CASSLDGLNYEQYF. CDR3 DNA: TGCGCCAGCAGCTTGGATGGACTCAACTACGAGCAGTACTTC.

The chain uses TRBV7-9 and TRBJ2-6; weak D call: TRBD1 (5 bases). Germline V gene data show CDR1 as SEHNR and CDR2 as FQNEAQ (reference sequence). This CDR3 has 15 residues. V lost 3 bases and J lost 1, with 7 bases in between. The CDR3 reads CASSFQGSGANVLTF. The DNA for the CDR3 is TGTGCCAGCAGCTTCCAGGGATCTGGGGCCAACGTCCTGACTTTC.

This clonotype was detected ten times or more. The CDR3 DNA sequence: TGCGCCAGCACCGGGACAGATCTATCTTTCTTT. Amino acid sequence: CASTGTDLSFF. This chain connects TRBV5-1 to TRBJ1-1, with TRBD1 matching over 7 bases. The CDR3 has 11 residues. J gave up 12 bases and V 6 bases, and 8 bases lay outside the gene matches. CDR1 SGHRS and CDR2 YFSETQ come from the germline V gene. The full variable domain, its missing parts supplied by reference TRBV5-1 and TRBJ1-1, is KAGVTQTPRYLIKTRGQQVTLSCSPISGHRSVSWYQQTPGQGLQFLFEYFSETQRNKGNFPGRFSGRQFSNSRSEMNVSTLELGDSALYLCASTGTDLSFFGQGTRLTVV.

This chain links TRBV12-3 or TRBV12-4 with TRBJ1-5, with 7 bases lining up with TRBD1. Trimming cost V 4 bases and J 7 bases; bases outside gene matches: 4. This CDR3 comprises 13 residues. The CDR3 protein is CASSSGQTQPQHF. The CDR3 nucleotides are TGTGCCAGCAGTTCGGGACAGACGCAGCCCCAGCATTTT.

Written as DNA, the CDR3 is TGTGCCAGCAGCCTGGACAGGAGAACACCTACCTACGAGCAGTACTTC. This codes for CASSLDRRTPTYEQYF. This sequence joins TRBV28 and TRBJ2-7; 7 nucleotides line up with TRBD1. Trimming took 6 bases from V and 2 from J; bases not matched to a gene: 13. Germline V gives CDR1 MDHEN, CDR2 SYDVKM. The CDR3 totals 16 residues.

V is TRBV20-1 and J is TRBJ2-7; perhaps TRBD2 as D (7 bases). Trimming cost V 0 bases and J 4 bases, with 16 bases left between them. CDR1 is DFQATT and CDR2 is SNEGSKA in the germline V gene (reference sequence). The CDR3 spans 15 residues. The CDR3 sequence is CSARDRGGNRYEQYF. The CDR3 DNA follows: TGCAGTGCTAGAGATAGGGGGGGGAATAGGTACGAGCAGTACTTC.

This clonotype was detected ten times or more. The chain has TRBV7-9 and TRBJ2-3; D unresolved. With 0 bases removed from V and 3 bases from J, the gap between germline ends came to 7 bases. Germline loops: CDR1 SEHNR, CDR2 FQNEAQ (reference sequence). This CDR3 is 14 amino acids long. The CDR3 is CASSLAAVTDTQYF. CDR3 nucleotide sequence: TGTGCCAGCAGCTTAGCCGCCGTTACAGATACGCAGTATTTT.

On this clonotype: One end of the junction is discordant with germline, which a read error may explain. The V gene is TRBV7-8, the J gene TRBJ1-6, with D uncertain. The V gene's germline CDR1 is SGHVS and CDR2 FQNEAQ. The CDR3 is made up of 15 amino acids. The CDR3 spells CAISPTDGVNSPLHF. CDR3 nucleotides: TGTGCCATCAGCCCCACCGACGGAGTAAATTCACCCCTCCACTTT.

This clonotype was found a few times. This chain links TRBV9 with TRBJ1-6, with 7 bases lining up with TRBD1. Germline-derived CDR1 and CDR2 are SGDLS and YYNGEE. The CDR3 covers 16 residues. The V and J ends lost 2 bases and 7 bases, in that order; junction bases with no gene match: 9. CDR3 sequence reads: CASSVGTGTANSPLHF. CDR3 nucleotides: TGTGCCAGCAGCGTCGGAACCGGGACAGCAAATTCACCCCTCCACTTT. Supplemented by reference TRBV9 and TRBJ1-6, the full variable domain reads DSGVTQTPKHLITATGQRVTLRCSPRSGDLSVYWYQQSLDQGLQFLIQYYNGEERAKGNILERFSAQQFPDLHSELNLSSLELGDSALYFCASSVGTGTANSPLHFGNGTRLTVT.

There are many counts of this clonotype. The chain has TRBV24-1 and TRBJ2-1; TRBD2 agrees at 14 bases. Trimming removed 4 bases from V and 10 bases from J; junction bases left unmatched: 8. This CDR3 comprises 16 residues. CDR1 is KGHDR and CDR2 is SFDVKD in the germline V gene. Here the CDR3 DNA reads TGTGCCACCAGTGACCTGGGACTAGCGGGAGATGGGGAGCAGTTCTTC. Its protein product is CATSDLGLAGDGEQFF.

This clonotype was counted a few times. V is TRBV28 and J is TRBJ1-3, with D perhaps matching TRBD1 (5 bases). The CDR3 is 18 residues long. Germline values: CDR1 MDHEN, CDR2 SYDVKM. V was cut by 1 base and J by 0 bases, with 16 bases left in between. The CDR3 spells CASSLYGRWGFSGNTIYF. In DNA, the CDR3 is TGTGCCAGCAGTTTATACGGCCGGTGGGGCTTCTCTGGAAACACCATATATTTT.